The 16 T cell receptor beta chains reported below all come from one sample, sequenced in a study of patients and donors after allogeneic stem cell transplantation. Each CDR3 protein gets one entry after TCRdb re-called the RT-PCR reads with MiXCR. The sample contains about 960,000 distinct CDR3 sequences, 15% to 20% of which appear only once. What was sequenced was blood, either unsorted or a sorted T cell fraction (not recorded which). Every receptor here comes from a human donor who was either an allogeneic HSCT recipient or a stem cell or donor lymphocyte infusion donor (not recorded which). It is not recorded whose cells these are; they may come from a transplant donor.

The V and J genes are TRBV4-3 and TRBJ2-1; TRBD1 matches 7 bases. V lost 3 bases and J lost 7; bases outside the gene matches: 6. Germline assignment: CDR1 LGHNA and CDR2 YSLEER. This CDR3 is 14 amino acids long. Written as DNA, the CDR3 is TGCGCCAGCAGCCAGTTACAGGGGCGGAATGAGCAGTTCTTC. It encodes CASSQLQGRNEQFF.

The gene calls are TRBV15 and TRBJ2-5; 8 bases fit TRBD2. The CDR3 has 14 residues. Germline V CDR1 and CDR2: LNHNV, YYDKDF (reference sequence). Germline trimming cut 0 bases from V and 3 bases from J; bases unmatched to any gene: 0. The CDR3 reads CATSRELAEETQYF. As DNA, the CDR3 is TGTGCCACCAGCAGAGAACTAGCGGAAGAGACCCAGTACTTC. Looking up the rest from reference TRBV15 and TRBJ2-5 gives the full variable domain: DAMVIQNPRYQVTQFGKPVTLSCSQTLNHNVMYWYQQKSSQAPKLLFHYYDKDFNNEADTPDNFQSRRPNTSFCFLDIRSPGLGDTAMYLCATSRELAEETQYFGPGTRLLVL.

The chain has TRBV7-2 and TRBJ2-4; 11 bases match TRBD2. The CDR3 length is 14 residues. J was trimmed by 9 bases and V by 5 bases; bases with no gene match: 6. The germline V gene encodes CDR1 SGHTA and CDR2 FQGNSA. The CDR3 DNA sequence: TGTGCCAGCAGCCCTAGCGGGGGGATTACCATTCAGTACTTC. Its translation is CASSPSGGITIQYF.

This clonotype was picked up a small number of times. The chain uses TRBV5-1 and TRBJ2-2; a weak D match, TRBD1 (6 bases). Trimming took off 3 bases at V and 5 bases at J, with 11 bases between the two ends. Germline CDR1 and CDR2: SGHRS and YFSETQ. The length of the CDR3 is 14 residues. CDR3 in DNA: TGCGCCAGCAGCTCAAATACAGGGACCGGGGAGCTGTTTTTT. This gives the protein CASSSNTGTGELFF.

This chain uses TRBV29-1 with TRBJ1-1; perhaps TRBD1 as D (5 bases). The CDR3 is made up of 14 amino acids. Germline values: CDR1 SQVTM, CDR2 ANQGSEA. The V end lost 6 bases, the J end lost 4 bases, and 18 bases lay between the germline ends. The CDR3 DNA follows: TGCAGCGTAGCGCCGGGGCTATCCTTCACTGAAGCTTTCTTT. Its translation: CSVAPGLSFTEAFF.

This rearrangement joins TRBV7-2 to TRBJ2-7; either TRBD1 or TRBD2 may fit D (7 bases each). This CDR3 has 14 amino acids. V was pared by 5 bases and J by 2 bases, with 13 bases between. Germline CDR1 reads SGHTA; CDR2 reads FQGNSA. CDR3 sequence (DNA): TGTGCCAGCAGCCTCAGGGGGGGGACCTACGAGCAGTACTTC. Residues: CASSLRGGTYEQYF.

CDR3 DNA sequence: TGTGCCAGCGCTGGACCAGGGGGCGCGAACACCGGGGAGCTGTTTTTT. Amino acid sequence: CASAGPGGANTGELFF. V is TRBV5-6 and J is TRBJ2-2, with 8 bases that match TRBD1. The CDR3 is 16 residues long. Germline-derived CDR1 and CDR2 are SGHDT and YYEEEE. Losses at the gene ends were 7 bases for V and 0 bases for J; bases not matched to a gene: 8.

The rearrangement joins TRBV6-1 to TRBJ2-2; D is perhaps TRBD2 (5 bases). The CDR3 is 17 residues long. CDR1 is MNHNS and CDR2 is SASEGT in the germline V gene. Trimming took off 2 bases at V and 4 bases at J, with 17 bases between the two ends. The CDR3 DNA reads TGTGCCAGCAGTGAATCAATCGGGAAGTTAGGCACCGGGGAGCTGTTTTTT. It translates to CASSESIGKLGTGELFF.

This clonotype has a count of ten or more. The gene calls are TRBV12-3 or TRBV12-4 and TRBJ1-5; TRBD1 matches at 9 bases. After removal of 5 bases from V and 6 bases from J, the junction contained 5 bases not matched to a gene. This CDR3 has 14 amino acids. The CDR3 sequence: CASSPTGGVQPQHF. The CDR3 coding sequence is TGTGCCAGCAGTCCTACAGGGGGCGTTCAGCCCCAGCATTTT.

The rearrangement links TRBV28 to TRBJ2-1, with 7 bases matching TRBD2. Germline CDR1 is MDHEN and CDR2 is SYDVKM. CDR3 length: 14 residues. V lost 6 bases, J lost 4 bases, and 6 bases stayed unmatched. The chain's CDR3 is CASSISGKYNEQFF. CDR3 in DNA: TGTGCCAGCAGCATAAGCGGGAAGTACAATGAGCAGTTCTTC.

This clonotype is a singleton in its sample. The rearrangement uses TRBV18 and TRBJ2-3, with a weak D call TRBD2 (6 bases). The V end was cut by 4 bases, the J end by 2 bases, with 16 bases between. The CDR3 contains 16 residues. Germline values: CDR1 KGHSH, CDR2 LQKENI. In DNA form, the CDR3 reads TGTGCCAGCTCACTACGGGACTCACCTTCCACAGATACGCAGTATTTT. It yields the protein CASSLRDSPSTDTQYF.

This clonotype was detected a few times. The chain couples TRBV20-1 to TRBJ2-1, with 8 bases identical to TRBD2. From germline, CDR1 is DFQATT and CDR2 SNEGSKA (reference sequence). The CDR3 is 15 residues long. Trimming at V came to 6 bases and at J to 7 bases, leaving 14 bases not matched to a gene. CDR3 residues: CSAPPREGRRNEQFF. The CDR3 bases are TGCAGTGCCCCACCCCGGGAGGGCCGTCGGAATGAGCAGTTCTTC.

A few counts support this clonotype. The chain recombines TRBV12-3 or TRBV12-4 with TRBJ2-1, with 10 positions matching TRBD2. The CDR3 is 15 amino acids. V shed 5 bases, J shed 3 bases, and the junction held 4 bases outside the gene matches. This chain's CDR3 is CASSESGRVYNEQFF. The DNA for the CDR3 is TGTGCCAGCAGTGAAAGCGGGAGGGTCTACAATGAGCAGTTCTTC.

The chain has TRBV20-1 and TRBJ2-3; D unresolved. The germline gives CDR1 DFQATT, CDR2 SNEGSKA (reference sequence). The V end was cut by 0 bases, the J end by 1 base, with 8 bases between. The CDR3 contains 14 residues. CDR3 residues: CSARDSRRTDTQYF. CDR3 DNA sequence: TGCAGTGCTAGAGATTCCCGTCGCACAGATACGCAGTATTTT.

This clonotype was counted a few times. J is TRBJ2-7 and V is TRBV6-1; 13 bases agree with TRBD2. The CDR3 extends over 16 amino acids. Germline CDR1 and CDR2: MNHNS and SASEGT. The J segment lost 2 bases and the V segment lost 5 bases, leaving 6 bases of the junction unmatched. The CDR3 region has the DNA TGTGCCAGCAGTAAACCAGGGACTAGCGGGGCCTACGAGCAGTACTTC. As protein: CASSKPGTSGAYEQYF.

A few counts support this clonotype. The rearrangement joins TRBV10-3 to TRBJ2-1; D possibly corresponds to TRBD2 (5 bases). This CDR3 is 12 amino acids long. Trimming pared 7 bases from V and 10 bases from J, leaving 14 bases between. Germline CDR1 ENHRY, CDR2 SYGVKD. The chain's CDR3 is CAINALAGEQFF. The CDR3 DNA sequence: TGTGCCATCAACGCCCTAGCTGGCGAGCAGTTCTTC.